The 18 T cell receptor beta chains listed next were all sequenced from one sample in a study of T cell responses to AZD1222 COVID-19 vaccine. The repertoire was sequenced with immunoSEQ multiplex PCR; TCRdb's copy has only in-frame clones and lacks some. This table holds about 100,000 clones, 70% to 90% found once. Sequenced here: peripheral blood, sampled on day 0 of MenACWY control vaccination. All receptors come from an adult in good health.

The chain employs TRBV27 and TRBJ2-4, with TRBD2 matching 8 bases. Trimming cost V 6 bases and J 8 bases; bases outside gene matches: 6. The germline CDR1 and CDR2 sequences are MNHEY and SMNVEV (reference sequence). The CDR3 totals 13 residues. This CDR3 is CASSSGGGYIQYF. The DNA of the CDR3 is TGTGCCAGCAGCAGCGGGGGCGGTTACATTCAGTACTTC.

The chain carries TRBV10-3 and TRBJ1-5, with 9 positions matching TRBD1. Germline CDR1 is ENHRY and CDR2 is SYGVKD. V lost 1 base and J lost 6; bases outside the gene matches: 7. The CDR3 has 16 residues. CDR3 in DNA: TGTGCCATCAGTGAGTACAGGACAGGGGAGGGTCAGCCCCAGCATTTT. Translating it yields CAISEYRTGEGQPQHF.

This rearrangement joins TRBV5-1 to TRBJ2-5; 9 nucleotides line up with TRBD1. The germline V gene has CDR1 SGHRS and CDR2 YFSETQ. This CDR3 comprises 15 residues. V trimming: 3 bases; J trimming: 5 bases; junction bases outside the gene matches: 8. CDR3 nucleotide sequence: TGCGCCAGCAGCTCAGGAACAGGGGGCTGGGAGACCCAGTACTTC. Its protein product is CASSSGTGGWETQYF.

The V call is TRBV19, the J call TRBJ2-1, with a tentative D call TRBD1 (5 bases). The CDR3 length is 14 residues. Trimming took 10 bases from V and 0 from J, leaving 13 bases between them. Germline V gene data show CDR1 as LNHDA and CDR2 as SQIVND (reference sequence). The DNA of the CDR3 is TGTGCCACCCACGACAGACACTCCTACAATGAGCAGTTCTTC. Amino acid sequence: CATHDRHSYNEQFF.

This clone showed up just once. This chain uses TRBV7-9 with TRBJ2-1, with 11 bases lining up with TRBD2. CDR1 is SEHNR and CDR2 is FQNEAQ in the germline V gene (reference sequence). The CDR3 spans 15 residues. V gave up 5 bases and J gave up 5 bases; unmatched junction bases: 5. CDR3 amino acids: CASSPTSGGDNEQFF. The CDR3, as DNA: TGTGCCAGCAGCCCAACTAGCGGGGGAGACAATGAGCAGTTCTTC.

The chain uses TRBV19 and TRBJ1-6, with D uncertain. The CDR3 consists of 13 residues. Per germline, CDR1 LNHDA and CDR2 SQIVND (reference sequence). Trimming removed 7 bases from V and 7 bases from J, with 11 bases in between. CDR3 sequence reads: CASNQVGNSPLHF. The CDR3 coding sequence is TGTGCCAGTAATCAGGTGGGGAATTCACCCCTCCACTTT. The whole variable domain, filled in from reference TRBV19 and TRBJ1-6, reads DGGITQSPKYLFRKEGQNVTLSCEQNLNHDAMYWYRQDPGQGLRLIYYSQIVNDFQKGDIAEGYSVSREKKESFPLTVTSAQKNPTAFYLCASNQVGNSPLHFGNGTRLTVT.

This rearrangement joins TRBV29-1 to TRBJ1-1; no firm D call. Germline CDR1 reads SQVTM; CDR2 reads ANQGSEA. V was shortened by 1 base and J by 5 bases, with 11 bases between the two germline ends. This CDR3 has 13 residues. CDR3 DNA: TGCAGCGTTGAAGTCCAGGTGGGGACTGAAGCTTTCTTT. Amino acid sequence: CSVEVQVGTEAFF. The full variable domain, with the rest looked up from reference TRBV29-1 and TRBJ1-1, is SAVISQKPSRDICQRGTSLTIQCQVDSQVTMMFWYRQQPGQSLTLIATANQGSEATYESGFVIDKFPISRPNLTFSTLTVSNMSPEDSSIYLCSVEVQVGTEAFFGQGTRLTVV.

This clone is termed medium-sized. The chain carries TRBV10-3 and TRBJ2-7; D unclear. The germline V gene encodes CDR1 ENHRY and CDR2 SYGVKD. This CDR3 spans 14 amino acids. V was clipped by 3 bases and J by 3 bases, with 12 bases between them. The CDR3 region is CAISESTAFYEQYF. The CDR3 nucleotides are TGTGCCATCAGTGAATCCACGGCATTCTACGAGCAGTACTTC.

The chain couples TRBV28 to TRBJ1-4, with D possibly matching TRBD1 (5 bases). Germline-derived CDR1 and CDR2 are MDHEN and SYDVKM. The CDR3 loop spans 14 amino acids. The germline V and J ends were trimmed by 5 bases and 5 bases, with 12 bases remaining between them. As DNA, the CDR3 is TGTGCCAGCAGTGAAGCGGGGGGGAATGAAAAACTGTTTTTT. This encodes CASSEAGGNEKLFF.

The chain has TRBV30 and TRBJ1-5; 9 bases align to TRBD1. The CDR3 sequence is 15 residues long. With 2 bases clipped from V and 4 bases from J, the junction kept 6 bases outside the gene matches. CDR1 and CDR2 (germline): GTSNPN, SVGIG (reference sequence). In DNA, the CDR3 is TGTGCCTGGAGTCCAGGGGACAGGGAAAATCAGCCCCAGCATTTT. Amino acids: CAWSPGDRENQPQHF.

The chain carries TRBV6-1 and TRBJ1-2; D is ambiguous. Germline CDR1 and CDR2: MNHNS and SASEGT. Trimming shortened V by 3 bases and J by 3 bases, and 8 bases separated the two germline ends. The CDR3 has 13 residues. The CDR3 loop reads CASSEVDYYGYTF. CDR3 sequence (DNA): TGTGCCAGCAGTGAGGTAGATTACTATGGCTACACCTTC.

The J gene is TRBJ2-7, the V gene TRBV7-9; a weak D match, TRBD2 (6 bases). Germline lookup yields CDR1 SEHNR and CDR2 FQNEAQ (reference sequence). The CDR3 contains 13 residues. V was trimmed by 5 bases and J by 3 bases, leaving 11 bases between them. The CDR3 here is CASSPGGFYEQYF. CDR3 coding DNA: TGTGCCAGCAGCCCTGGGGGGTTCTACGAGCAGTACTTC.

The chain is built from TRBV5-1 and TRBJ2-3; a possible D gene is TRBD2 (6 bases). The CDR3 is 13 amino acids. Germline CDR1 reads SGHRS; CDR2 reads YFSETQ. With 2 bases removed from V and 3 bases from J, the gap between germline ends came to 7 bases. CDR3 sequence (DNA): TGCGCCAGCAGCTTTGGGGGGACAGATACGCAGTATTTT. Protein sequence: CASSFGGTDTQYF.

The gene calls are TRBV5-6 and TRBJ1-2; D unclear. The CDR3 consists of 13 residues. V was clipped by 2 bases and J by 4 bases, with 9 bases between them. CDR1 is SGHDT and CDR2 is YYEEEE in the germline V gene. As DNA, the CDR3 is TGTGCCAGCAGCTTTGGCCCGGGCTATGGCTACACCTTC. As protein: CASSFGPGYGYTF.

The V gene is TRBV4-1, the J gene TRBJ1-4, with unresolved D. Per germline, CDR1 MGHRA and CDR2 YSYEKL. Trimming removed 3 bases at V and 12 bases at J, with 11 bases between. This CDR3 contains 12 residues. The CDR3 nucleotides are TGCGCCAGCAGCCACCTACTTGGGGAACTGTTTTTT. Protein: CASSHLLGELFF.

The chain has TRBV7-2 and TRBJ1-1; 8 bases agree with TRBD1. This CDR3 spans 15 amino acids. Germline values: CDR1 SGHTA, CDR2 FQGNSA. Germline trimming cut 1 base from V and 5 bases from J; bases unmatched to any gene: 6. The DNA of the CDR3 is TGTGCCAGCAGCTTAGGGACAGGGAGGAGGACTGAAGCTTTCTTT. Amino acid sequence: CASSLGTGRRTEAFF.

V and J are TRBV19 and TRBJ2-7; a weak D match, TRBD2 (5 bases). Germline CDR1 reads LNHDA; CDR2 reads SQIVND (reference sequence). Deletions cut 6 bases from V and 5 bases from J, with 14 bases between. CDR3 length: 13 residues. The CDR3 reads CASSPGRVNEQYF. The DNA for the CDR3 is TGTGCCAGTAGCCCGGGAAGGGTGAACGAGCAGTACTTC.

The J gene is TRBJ1-6, the V gene TRBV7-2; D gene uncertain. CDR1 SGHTA and CDR2 FQGNSA come from the germline V gene. V gave up 5 bases and J gave up 6 bases, with 8 bases separating them. There are 13 residues in the CDR3. CDR3 region: CASSAAANSPLHF. The CDR3, as DNA: TGTGCCAGCAGCGCCGCAGCTAATTCACCCCTCCACTTT.